This T cell receptor (beta chain) was observed in a study of shared clonotypes between healthy human individuals (dated by TCRdb to between 2020 and 2021). For context, the study as a whole: The cohort included three men and a couple of women between 18 and 49 years of age. Per donor, leukapheresis produced somewhere between about 0.94 and 10 billion PBMCs. Per donor, three plates each were used for CD4 naive and CD4 memory, two for CD8 naive, and one for CD8 memory. Libraries were prepared and TCR repertoires were sequenced by different laboratories using diverse techniques, in order to increase sequencing depth and limit assay-specific biases. To estimate repertoire size and how much clonotypes are shared between individuals, the study performed deep sequencing of blood TCR repertoires from five healthy adults.

Using the deep immunoSEQ assay, multiplex PCR amplified TCR CDR3 regions from genomic DNA. Extracted genomic DNA from each cell subset was spread evenly across all wells of several immunoSEQ 96-well plates, with each plate serving as a replicate. Each replicate PCR for sorted subsets received about 0.2 ug genomic DNA, equal to about 29,000 T cell genomes. Purified libraries were measured with a Qubit 3.0 fluorometer, size-checked on a Bioanalyzer 2100, and measured again with the KAPA Library Quantification kit. Each immunoSEQ 96-well plate was sequenced on its own single-read 150-cycle Illumina NextSeq 550 flow cell. The authors' pipeline ran thus. The immunoSEQ output contained only junctional sequences without quality scores, so filtering could not match that applied to full-length reads. Sequences were annotated with PyIR, a Python wrapper for IgBLAST v1.9, using IMGT germline references to assign V/J genes and CDR3. Reads were filtered out if the reads had weak V/J assignments (E-value above 1e-6), no CDR3, stop codons, out-of-frame junctions, or ambiguous translated residues. V3J clonotypes were defined as sequences sharing the same inferred V gene, J gene, and CDR3 amino acid sequence. The percentage overlap between two repertoires was calculated by dividing the number of shared unique clonotypes by the size of the smaller repertoire. Repertoire richness was assessed with RTK rarefaction, the Chao1 estimator, and Recon v2.1 estimates of unobserved clonotypes. For all TCRbeta clonotypes obtained by the gDNA method from a few donors, generation probabilities were computed with OLGA. In its TCRdb copy, this immuneACCESS table keeps in-frame sequences only and misses some clones. Where compared with another copy, unresolved V genes explain less than half of these, and the others have no known cause. That table gives V, J and clone size, and the DNA gave D and trimming. The sample table records about 530,000 clones; 90% to 96% of these occur just once. The ten largest clones take up 0.05% to 0.07% of the sample.

With respect to this clone: Its antigen is currently not known. Nothing much larger sits one base from this clone, and base qualities are not available.

Paper-wide results and their limitations: Compared with non-shared clonotypes, the clonotypes found in all four sorted-subset donors had higher generation probabilities. When four donors were compared, the shared fraction of clonotypes was around 5% for naive CD4, around 4% for naive CD8, more than 2% for memory CD4, and under 0.5% for memory CD8. Naive subsets generally had larger estimated clonotype richness than memory subsets. Even with the large sequencing depth, rarefaction of the sorted-subset datasets indicated that sequencing was incomplete. Because the study included only a small number of donors, the genetic and exposure-history diversity represented was limited. Sampling was restricted to blood, and TCR repertoires in tissues likely differ from the TCR repertoires found in blood. Pairwise subsampling indicated that sequencing depth was expected to affect the degree of clonotype sharing among donors.

The CDR3 runs 12 amino acids, cysteine and phenylalanine included. Kept here is only the CDR3 DNA, which spans 36 bases and is read in frame from base 1. CDR1 and CDR2 are drawn from the germline V gene: KGHSH, LQKENI. V is shortened by 5 bases, J by 3 bases, and the region joining them spans 2 bases. The donors were healthy, HIV-negative adults with no recently reported acute infections or vaccinations. All donors were Caucasian adults living in Nashville, Tennessee, USA. CD4+ T cells were enriched by magnetic negative selection, after which naive cells were positively selected on CD45RA and the negative fraction was taken as the memory subset. Blood was obtained by leukapheresis, after which PBMCs were separated by Ficoll-Histopaque density gradient centrifugation and cryopreserved in liquid nitrogen vapor phase. Analytical flow cytometry was used to check the purity and quantity of every magnetically sorted T cell population. Genomic DNA was isolated from every sorted fraction and measured by UV absorbance on a Nanodrop 2000c.

The sample consisted of naive CD4+ T cells sorted from blood. The sample's cell subset or site, from its label and the paper: CD45RA+ positively selected. The clonotype originates from a woman aged 30 to 39 in good health. The rearrangement joined TRBV18 to TRBJ2-6, with no reliable assignment of the D segment. CDR3 region: CASSYGANVLTF. The sequenced DNA: TGTGCCAGCTCATATGGGGCCAACGTCCTGACTTTC.